The 24 T cell receptor beta chains below were found in one sample sequenced in a study of preoperative IRX-2 immunotherapy in early breast cancer. Assay: immunoSEQ multiplex PCR; the TCRdb copy retains only in-frame clones and omits some. This table has roughly 62,000 clones, approximately 93% appearing once. Treatment given: preoperative locoregional IRX-2 cytokine immunotherapy. The material was obtained from a patient treated with IRX-2 immunotherapy. The receptors were sampled from a human donor with breast cancer.

The rearrangement joins TRBV7-2 to TRBJ2-1, with 8 bases fitting TRBD2. The CDR3 totals 14 residues. CDR1 is SGHTA and CDR2 is FQGNSA in the germline V gene. V lost 5 bases to trimming and J lost 4 bases; unmatched junction nucleotides: 4. Here the CDR3 reads CASSAASGYNEQFF. The DNA of the CDR3 is TGTGCCAGCAGCGCCGCTAGCGGGTACAATGAGCAGTTCTTC.

This chain joins TRBV9 and TRBJ2-2; the match to TRBD2 covers 12 bases. Germline trimming cut 2 bases from V and 3 bases from J; bases unmatched to any gene: 8. CDR3 size: 18 residues. The germline V gene encodes CDR1 SGDLS and CDR2 YYNGEE. The CDR3 here is CASSVRLAGAGYTGELFF. The CDR3 nucleotides read TGTGCCAGCAGCGTTCGACTAGCGGGAGCTGGGTACACCGGGGAGCTGTTTTTT.

J is TRBJ2-1 and V is TRBV7-6, with D maybe TRBD2 (6 bases). The ends were cut back, 5 bases at V and 6 bases at J, with 14 bases in the middle. The germline CDR1 and CDR2 sequences are SGHVS and FNYEAQ. The CDR3 length is 14 residues. The CDR3 protein is CASSGRLAFNEQFF. CDR3 DNA: TGTGCCAGCAGCGGGAGGCTAGCCTTCAATGAGCAGTTCTTC. Full variable domain (rest looked up from reference TRBV7-6 and TRBJ2-1): GAGVSQSPRYKVTKRGQDVALRCDPISGHVSLYWYRQALGQGPEFLTYFNYEAQQDKSGLPNDRFSAERPEGSISTLTIQRTEQRDSAMYRCASSGRLAFNEQFFGPGTRLTVL.

V is TRBV4-1 and J is TRBJ2-3, with D perhaps matching TRBD1 (7 bases). Trimming pared 5 bases from V and 0 bases from J, leaving 12 bases between. Germline values: CDR1 MGHRA, CDR2 YSYEKL. This CDR3 has 15 residues. CDR3 sequence reads: CASSGAGQSTDTQYF. The DNA of the CDR3 is TGCGCCAGCAGCGGCGCGGGACAGAGCACAGATACGCAGTATTTT.

The V call is TRBV29-1, the J call TRBJ2-7, with a tentative D call TRBD2 (6 bases). Germline CDR1 SQVTM, CDR2 ANQGSEA. The CDR3 loop spans 14 amino acids. Trimming pared 3 bases from V and 2 bases from J, leaving 14 bases between. For the CDR3, the DNA is TGCAGCGTTGATATTGGTAGCGGAGCCTACGAGCAGTACTTC. Translated, it gives CSVDIGSGAYEQYF.

This clone was seen once. The chain links TRBV4-3 to TRBJ1-4; the D is unclear. V was shortened by 3 bases and J by 7 bases, with 12 bases between the two germline ends. CDR3 length: 14 residues. Germline V lookup: CDR1 LGHNA, CDR2 YSLEER. As DNA, the CDR3 is TGCGCCAGCAGCCAGGGAAACAAAGGTGAAAAACTGTTTTTT. Translated: CASSQGNKGEKLFF.

The chain carries TRBV25-1 and TRBJ1-2; possibly TRBD1 for D (5 bases). The CDR3 is 12 residues long. The germline CDR1 and CDR2 sequences are MGHDK and SYGVNS. Trimming pared 10 bases from V and 3 bases from J, leaving 12 bases between. This CDR3 is CATHRGDYGYTF. Here the CDR3 DNA reads TGTGCCACCCACCGGGGGGACTATGGCTACACCTTC.

The genes are TRBV7-9 and TRBJ2-7; D not resolved. From germline, CDR1 is SEHNR and CDR2 FQNEAQ (reference sequence). The CDR3 totals 9 residues. V was trimmed by 9 bases and J by 6 bases, leaving 6 bases between them. DNA for the CDR3: TGTGCCAGTTGGCTCGAGCAGTACTTC. It translates to CASWLEQYF.

The chain is built from TRBV6-6 and TRBJ2-5; D not resolved. This CDR3 region has 11 residues. The germline V gene has CDR1 MNHNY and CDR2 SVGAGI (reference sequence). V lost 1 base, J lost 5 bases, and 2 bases lay in between. CDR3 in amino acids: CASSYYETQYF. The DNA of the CDR3 is TGTGCCAGCAGTTACTATGAGACCCAGTACTTC.

The chain recombines TRBV5-4 with TRBJ2-1; weak D call: TRBD2 (6 bases). The CDR3 consists of 16 residues. Germline CDR1 reads SGHNT; CDR2 reads YYREEE (reference sequence). The V gene lost 0 bases and the J gene lost 6 bases, with 16 bases spanning the gap. The CDR3 DNA is TGTGCCAGCAGCTTGGAGTCTGGAGGGGCGGCCAATGAGCAGTTCTTC. Translated: CASSLESGGAANEQFF.

The chain combines TRBV7-9 with TRBJ1-1, with 10 bases identical to TRBD1. V shed 8 bases, J shed 4 bases, and the junction held 10 bases outside the gene matches. The length of the CDR3 is 15 residues. CDR1 is SEHNR, CDR2 FQNEAQ, per germline (reference sequence). CDR3 nucleotides: TGTGCCAGCGGAAGGACAGGGGGTTTGGGCACTGAAGCTTTCTTT. The encoded protein is CASGRTGGLGTEAFF.

The chain is built from TRBV4-2 and TRBJ1-2; D perhaps matches TRBD1 (5 bases). V lost 0 bases, J lost 6 bases, and 11 bases lay in between. The germline CDR1 and CDR2 sequences are LGHNA and YNFKEQ. The CDR3 consists of 14 residues. The CDR3 spells CASSQDLGTDGYTF. In DNA form, the CDR3 reads TGTGCCAGCAGCCAAGATCTAGGGACCGATGGCTACACCTTC.

The CDR3 loop reads CASSDSIRDRDTDTQYF. In nucleotides, the CDR3 is TGTGCCAGCAGTGATTCAATCCGGGACAGGGACACAGATACGCAGTATTTT. The chain is built from TRBV25-1 and TRBJ2-3, with TRBD1 matching 9 bases. After removal of 3 bases from V and 2 bases from J, the junction contained 9 bases not matched to a gene. The CDR3 spans 17 residues. CDR1 is MGHDK, CDR2 SYGVNS, per germline.

This chain connects TRBV6-6 to TRBJ1-5, with D perhaps matching TRBD1 (6 bases). The length of the CDR3 is 14 residues. Germline loops: CDR1 MNHNY, CDR2 SVGAGI (reference sequence). The V and J ends lost 6 bases and 7 bases respectively, with 16 bases between them. CDR3 coding DNA: TGTGCCAGCAGAAGTAAGGGAGGGGGACAGCCCCAGCATTTT. It codes for CASRSKGGGQPQHF.

The chain joins TRBV18 to TRBJ2-1; TRBD1 or TRBD2 may be the D gene (5 bases each). Germline V gives CDR1 KGHSH, CDR2 LQKENI. The CDR3 runs 15 residues. V shed 2 bases and J shed 6 bases, with 14 bases lying between them. The chain's CDR3 is CASSPVAPGRNEQFF. The CDR3 DNA reads TGTGCCAGCTCACCAGTGGCTCCGGGGCGCAATGAGCAGTTCTTC.

This chain joins TRBV9 and TRBJ2-5, with D possibly TRBD2 on 7 matching bases. The CDR3 consists of 15 residues. V dropped 4 bases and J dropped 5 bases, with 18 bases sitting between them. Germline CDR1 reads SGDLS; CDR2 reads YYNGEE. The CDR3 DNA reads TGTGCCAGCAGCCCCCCTGGGGGGGGGCGGGAGACCCAGTACTTC. Translation: CASSPPGGGRETQYF.

The chain couples TRBV6-5 to TRBJ2-5; 8 bases are a match to TRBD1. The CDR3 has 14 amino acids. Germline V gene sequence: CDR1 MNHEY, CDR2 SVGAGI. V lost 2 bases, J lost 5 bases, and 4 bases stayed unmatched. CDR3 nucleotides: TGTGCCAGCAGTTACATGCAGGGGGCCGAGACCCAGTACTTC. It translates to CASSYMQGAETQYF.

The chain recombines TRBV19 with TRBJ2-5, with TRBD2 as a possible D gene (5 bases). Trimming removed 6 bases from V and 7 bases from J, with 12 bases in between. Germline V gene data show CDR1 as LNHDA and CDR2 as SQIVND (reference sequence). The CDR3 has 12 amino acids. DNA for the CDR3: TGTGCCAGTAGGCGGGCCCCGGGGACCCAGTACTTC. This codes for CASRRAPGTQYF.

The chain employs TRBV6-5 and TRBJ2-7; D unclear. The V gene lost 2 bases and the J gene lost 1 base, with 15 bases spanning the gap. CDR1 is MNHEY, CDR2 SVGAGI, per germline. There are 16 residues in the CDR3. The CDR3 spells CASSYGVRLRSYEQYF. The DNA of the CDR3 is TGTGCCAGCAGTTACGGGGTCAGGTTACGTTCCTACGAGCAGTACTTC.

This clone appeared a single time. The rearrangement joins TRBV28 to TRBJ2-6, with TRBD1 as a possible D gene (5 bases). The germline V gene encodes CDR1 MDHEN and CDR2 SYDVKM. CDR3 length equals 18 residues. Trimming left V 5 bases short and J 1 base short, with 18 bases between. The CDR3 here is CASSPAQGVRSGANVLTF. Written as DNA, the CDR3 is TGTGCCAGCAGTCCAGCCCAGGGTGTTAGGTCTGGGGCCAACGTCCTGACTTTC.

This chain links TRBV5-1 with TRBJ1-5; the D gene is possibly TRBD1 (5 bases). Trimming removed 4 bases from V and 7 bases from J, with 12 bases in between. CDR3 size: 13 residues. Germline V gene data show CDR1 as SGHRS and CDR2 as YFSETQ. In DNA form, the CDR3 reads TGCGCCAGCAGCCAGGTGGGGGAACAGCCCCAGCATTTT. As protein: CASSQVGEQPQHF.

This clone has just a few counts. The rearrangement links TRBV5-1 to TRBJ1-1; D gene unclear. This CDR3 is 12 amino acids long. Germline CDR1 reads SGHRS; CDR2 reads YFSETQ. Trimming cost V 6 bases and J 2 bases, with 8 bases left between them. CDR3 nucleotide sequence: TGCGCCAGCACCTTTGGCAACACTGAAGCTTTCTTT. Its protein is CASTFGNTEAFF.

The J gene is TRBJ2-7, the V gene TRBV19; TRBD1 matches at 8 bases. Germline V gives CDR1 LNHDA, CDR2 SQIVND (reference sequence). Germline trimming cut 5 bases from V and 7 bases from J; bases unmatched to any gene: 7. This CDR3 has 13 residues. In DNA form, the CDR3 reads TGTGCCAGTAGTCCGGACAGGGAGGAAGAGCAGTACTTC. The encoded protein is CASSPDREEEQYF.

The chain recombines TRBV5-1 with TRBJ2-2, with D tentatively TRBD1 (6 bases). V lost 4 bases, J lost 4 bases, and 17 bases lay in between. Germline V gives CDR1 SGHRS, CDR2 YFSETQ. The CDR3 length is 16 residues. The CDR3 protein is CASSQYTGPSTGELFF. CDR3 nucleotide sequence: TGCGCCAGCAGCCAATATACAGGGCCAAGCACCGGGGAGCTGTTTTTT.